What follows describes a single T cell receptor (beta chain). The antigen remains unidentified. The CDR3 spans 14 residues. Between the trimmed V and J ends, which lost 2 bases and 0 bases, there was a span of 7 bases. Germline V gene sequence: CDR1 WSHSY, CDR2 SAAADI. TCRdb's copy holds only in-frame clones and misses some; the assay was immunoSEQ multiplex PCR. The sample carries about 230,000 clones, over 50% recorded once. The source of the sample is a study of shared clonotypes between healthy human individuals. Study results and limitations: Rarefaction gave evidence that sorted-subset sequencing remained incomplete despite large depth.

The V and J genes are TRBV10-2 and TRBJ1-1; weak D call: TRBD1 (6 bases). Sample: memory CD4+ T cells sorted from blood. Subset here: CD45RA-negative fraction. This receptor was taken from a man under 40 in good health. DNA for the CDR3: TGCGCCAGCAGTGAGGGACAGATGAACACTGAAGCTTTCTTT. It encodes CASSEGQMNTEAFF.